This T cell receptor (beta chain) was sequenced during a study of cytomegalovirus exposure and HLA in healthy donors. Whole-study context: Around 76% of approximately 400 genotyped donors fell in the Caucasian-associated ancestry cluster. Study-level results: Accurate prediction of most subjects' HLA-A and HLA-B alleles from TCR beta sequences was reported. The productive fraction for most TCR beta V segments was about 87% or about 30% in an earlier analysis.

The donors were healthy bone marrow donors. The PCR contained 60 Vbeta and 13 Jbeta primers. Here immunoSEQ multiplex PCR was the method, and the copy in TCRdb shows in-frame clones only, minus some. The table for this sample gives 150,000 or so clones. Germline loops: CDR1 SGHTA, CDR2 FQGTGA. V dropped 2 bases and J dropped 3 bases, with 5 bases sitting between them. CDR3 size: 13 residues. Points on this clone: Its specificity is unknown.

This clonotype originated in a woman aged 50 to 65 in good health and CMV-seronegative. The specimen was PBMCs. V gene TRBV7-3 combines with J gene TRBJ2-1, with D uncertain. The CDR3 DNA is TGTGCCAGCAGCTTAGACTTCTACAATGAGCAGTTCTTC. Encoded protein: CASSLDFYNEQFF.